This T cell receptor (beta chain) appears in the sequencing data of a study of long-term antiretroviral therapy in people with HIV. Whole-study results and caveats: Older ART regimens may have been in use when blood was drawn between about 2004 and 2017. Repertoires looked antigen-experienced, with only a slight naive shift after ART. Neither ART adherence, viral resistance nor therapy changes were documented.

CDR3 length equals 16 residues. Germline CDR1 and CDR2: SEHNR and FQNEAQ (reference sequence). V was trimmed by 3 bases and J by 4 bases, leaving 16 bases between them. As regards this clone: The antigen remains unidentified.

Investigators performed immunoSEQ version v3.0 at survey level. The protocol was immunoSEQ multiplex PCR, while the TCRdb copy is restricted to in-frame clones and leaves out a portion. The data show approximately 29,000 clones, around 90% seen once. The rearrangement links TRBV7-9 to TRBJ1-3, with D perhaps TRBD1 (6 bases). The specimen comprised unsorted PBMCs, sampled roughly 5 years after starting antiretroviral therapy. This receptor was identified in a woman aged 35 to 49 with HIV. DNA of the CDR3: TGTGCCAGCAGCTTGTTCTCCGGGACACTGGGAAACACCATATATTTT. This gives the protein CASSLFSGTLGNTIYF. Looking up the rest from reference TRBV7-9 and TRBJ1-3 gives the full variable domain: DTGVSQNPRHKITKRGQNVTFRCDPISEHNRLYWYRQTLGQGPEFLTYFQNEAQLEKSRLLSDRFSAERPKGSFSTLEIQRTEQGDSAMYLCASSLFSGTLGNTIYFGEGSWLTVV.